This TCR beta chain was identified during a study of blood T cell repertoires in COVID-19. Across the study: Specimens from acute and convalescent COVID-19 originated in the United States, Italy and Spain. PBMCs, B-cell-depleted T cells, or T cells provided the cDNA or gDNA that made up the material.

Per the study methods: Amplification of reference gene primers was used by the study to estimate nucleated cell counts. Repertoires were generated with immunoSEQ multiplex PCR, while TCRdb's copy carries only in-frame clones and drops some. From that table come the V and J calls and clone size; the DNA was used to work out D and trimming. The table includes around 300,000 clones, 85% detected once. The CDR3 runs to 13 residues. Trimming stripped 8 bases from V and 6 bases from J, with 14 bases between. The germline CDR1 and CDR2 sequences are SEHNR and FQNEAQ (reference sequence). The J gene is TRBJ2-1, the V gene TRBV7-9; a possible D gene is TRBD2 (6 bases). Sequencing was performed on peripheral blood. This TCR was recovered from a human donor in a cohort sampled during active COVID-19. The CDR3 nucleotides are TGTGCCAGCGGGTCACGGGGGATCAATGAGCAGTTCTTC. Its protein is CASGSRGINEQFF.